This TCR beta chain was identified during a study of cytomegalovirus exposure and HLA in healthy donors (dated by TCRdb to the late 2010s). Describing the broader study: An earlier analysis of approximately 640 of the donors reported approximately 290 Gb of sequence data and 117 million unique TCR beta sequences from about 179 million T cells. An early release that covered 500 to 800 HLA-typed donors contained around 300 gigabases of sequencing data and 75 million to 100 million unique TCR sequences. The genetic ancestry cluster associated with self-reported Caucasian donors included about four fifths of the roughly 380 genotyped donors. The study was designed to test whether signatures of past pathogen exposure could be identified by cataloging public T cell receptors. The study profiled the T cell repertoires of 500 to 800 subjects by immunosequencing and related them to cytomegalovirus serostatus. In addition to the first cohort of several hundred subjects, a separate validation cohort of 130 or so different subjects was used. The study combined high-throughput TCR immunosequencing, statistical association of individual TCRs with disease status, and machine learning to predict cytomegalovirus infection status. A later analysis re-analyzed previously published TCR beta repertoires from several hundred donors and added high-resolution HLA genotyping to study TCR occurrence patterns. Rather than drawing on any new phenotypic data, the later analysis identified candidate immune exposures from TCR beta sequences and the way those sequences occurred across donors. In an earlier analysis of about 590 of the donors, high-throughput TCR beta sequencing was used to judge whether each TCR beta V gene segment behaved as functional or pseudogenic. Alongside the repertoire data, information on donor age, sex, ethnicity and CMV serostatus was compiled. A later genetic analysis took genome-wide SNP genotypes for about three fifths of the 666 donors and used that subset as a discovery cohort. All discovery cohort repertoires had been generated on a single sequencing platform. HLA typing covered class I and class II loci at four-digit resolution. Typing coverage varied by locus: about 629-630 donors for A, B, C, DRB1 and DQB1; roughly 560 for DQA1; nearly 610 for DPA1; under 490 for DPB1. Because of strong linkage in the cohort, four to six DR-DQ haplotypes were treated as single units for association and clustering. On average, about 200,000 unique TCR beta nucleotide sequences were sequenced per donor among about 400 genotyped donors of the cohort, with around 19% of those sequences being non-productive.

The library came from the immunoSEQ multiplex PCR assay. The multiplex PCR relied on a mix of 60 forward primers for TCR Vbeta segments and 13 reverse primers for TCR Jbeta segments. The CDR3 region of rearranged TCR beta genes was amplified from genomic DNA by a multiplex PCR assay. The amplified TCR beta libraries were sequenced on the Illumina HiSeq System as 87-base-pair reads. In the original analysis: In a later analysis, about 80 million unique TCR beta chains were counted across the 500 to 850 repertoires, and approximately 11 million of these chains were shared by at least two donors. Raw reads were error-corrected and collapsed into unique sequences by a nearest-neighbor algorithm in which closely related sequences were merged to remove PCR and sequencing errors. V, D and J gene segments were assigned by aligning CDR3 sequences to IMGT reference sequences. For a sequence to be retained, at least a six-nucleotide match to both a V gene segment and a J gene segment was required. Rearrangements were called productive when the CDR3 lacked stop codons and stayed in frame with V and J; all others were non-productive. CDR3 was defined according to IMGT convention as the region running from the second conserved V-encoded cysteine to the conserved J-encoded phenylalanine. Sequences without an unambiguous match to a single V gene segment were excluded from the earlier analysis of 450 to 650 of the donors. In an earlier analysis of 587 of the donors, V segments were called functional above 56.7% productive rearrangements and were called segregating when the between-donor standard deviation exceeded 5%. A statistical classification framework was built to diagnose cytomegalovirus status from the catalog of TCR beta chain sequences. A later analysis assigned V and J genes by comparing TCR nucleotide sequences with IMGT/GENE-DB human TR gene sequences. A later analysis assigned CDR3 sequences and most-parsimonious VDJ recombination scenarios with the TCRdist pipeline. In a later analysis, each TCR beta chain was defined by its CDR3 amino acid sequence together with its V-gene family, and reads without a unique V-gene family were excluded. As a way to deal with suspected cross-contamination and a sequencing artifact, a later analysis dropped roughly 620 nucleotide sequences that were highly shared and had low generation probability. In a later analysis, a clonal expansion index was calculated for each public chain from normalized within-repertoire ranks of inferred template counts. A later analysis computed generation probabilities with a VDJ recombination model fitted to out-of-frame rearrangements, and checked the results against IGoR. In a later analysis, hypergeometric tests were used to score TCR-TCR, TCR-HLA and TCR-CMV co-occurrence, with a repertoire-size bias correction applied to TCR pairs. False discovery rates were estimated in a later analysis by permuting HLA or CMV assignments 20 times. In a later analysis, co-occurring TCRs were grouped with DBSCAN, and TCRdist sequence similarity was added when clustering was performed within HLA-allele-positive subsets. Co-occurrence clustering excluded repertoires with fewer than 30,000 or more than 120,000 public chains, plus five with anomalous nucleotide sharing. Here the immuneACCESS table is served through TCRdb, limited to in-frame sequences with V and J called. Missing clones are a known gap in these copies; in checked studies unresolved V genes cover under half, and the rest lacks a known reason. D and trimming come from the DNA, and the V and J calls and clone size come from that table. The sample contains approximately 59,000 clones, 65% to 80% of them found a single time. The leading ten clones occupy around 17% of the sample.

Findings and caveats that apply to the study as a whole: Because HLA typing was unavailable for some donors at each locus, only the typed subset was used in association tests. The earlier analysis of 587 of the donors excluded over 15 rarely observed V segments, including chromosome 9 orphons, because counts were too low. The only immune exposure information available for the cohort was CMV serostatus. In the study, 150 to 200 TCR beta chains were listed as associated with cytomegalovirus. In vitro tests confirmed that three of the cytomegalovirus-associated TCR beta chains recognize cytomegalovirus antigens. According to a later analysis, TCR association rates differed among HLA loci, with DRB1 alleles showing the most associated TCRs and HLA-C alleles showing the fewest. The classifier was reported to diagnose cytomegalovirus status with high specificity and sensitivity in both the original cohort and the validation cohort. A further reported finding was that TCR beta sequences accurately predicted the HLA-A and HLA-B alleles for most subjects in the first cohort. Sequencing depth was assumed to be roughly uniform across donors in the presence/absence analyses, though that assumption may not hold. The 87-base-pair reads could not distinguish some IMGT-functional V segments, including TRBV6-2 and TRBV6-3, so those segments were excluded. While some public TCRs were present in many individuals, most TCR sequences turned up only very rarely across donors. Correlated functional status among segregating V segments might be attributable to linkage disequilibrium, but an unknown experimental factor could not be ruled out. Compared with equally common non-associated chains, HLA-associated TCR beta chains in a later analysis were more clonally expanded and had lower generation probabilities. According to the authors, the approach could potentially be generalized to other disease states and immunological phenotypes. When HLA alleles, especially DR and DQ, strongly co-occurred, attributing TCR associations to individual alleles was difficult. The cohort was sequenced for TCR beta chains only, and without alpha or paired-chain data the features that could be detected were limited. A later analysis found that most CMV-associated TCR beta chains appeared HLA-restricted, with HLA associations seemingly driven largely by CMV exposure. In a later analysis, several top co-occurrence clusters were reported to appear linked to parvovirus B19, influenza, CMV and Epstein-Barr virus. V-gene and J-gene trimming of TCR beta chains was associated with a missense DCLRE1C variant in a later genetic analysis, and the association was replicated in an independent cohort. Broadly in line with IMGT annotations, most TCR beta V segments showed up in productive rearrangements about 87% or about 30% of the time in an earlier analysis of several hundred of the donors. The sequencing pipeline was judged likely to have produced a cluster of highly shared sequence variants as a technical artifact. In a later genetic analysis, fewer N-insertions in productive TCRs were reported among donors in an Asian-associated ancestry cluster than the approximately 670-donor mean. In a later analysis, some 17,000 TCR beta sequences were associated with specific HLA alleles at a false discovery rate of 0.05.

V is shortened by 0 bases, J by 0 bases, and the region joining them spans 11 bases. The CDR1 and CDR2 encoded by the germline V gene (reference sequence) are LNHDA and SQIVND. The CDR3 holds 16 amino acids from the cysteine to the phenylalanine. This entry keeps only the CDR3 DNA: 48 bases, framed from base 1. To note about this clone: Its antigen is still unknown. The sample holds no much larger clone one base away, and base qualities are not on file.

The cohort consisted of 600 to 750 healthy bone marrow donors. Cohort members were all nominally healthy when sampled, although unrecorded immune exposures were likely present. The donor was CMV seropositive and was included in the group of around 300 seropositive cohort members. Each donor provided a peripheral blood sample, and peripheral blood mononuclear cells were used for TCR beta sequencing. The Qiagen DNeasy Blood Extraction Kit was used to extract genomic DNA from the blood cell samples. The sequence was obtained from a man aged 35 to 55 in good health and CMV-seropositive. The sample taken for sequencing was PBMCs. The chain is assembled from TRBV19 and TRBJ1-1; no D gene is confidently identified. The CDR3 protein sequence reads: CASSIDLAALNTEAFF. The DNA is as follows: TGTGCCAGTAGTATAGATCTGGCGGCATTGAACACTGAAGCTTTCTTT.